Following are 29 T cell receptor beta chains from one sample sequenced in a study of CD4 and CD8 cells across lung adenocarcinoma regions. TCRdb re-called the PCR reads with MiXCR, one entry per CDR3 protein. The data hold about 23,000 distinct CDR3 sequences, with roughly half observed a single time. Material for sequencing was CD4+ T cells from the center of a lung tumor. All receptors derive from a male donor with lung adenocarcinoma. The CD4 and CD8 labels of this study may be unreliable.

A word on this clonotype: The DNA is omitted, as the CDR3 cannot be located on it reliably, and the CDR3 follows TCRdb's listing. The chain recombines TRBV6-1 with TRBJ2-3; the table calls TRBD2, which could not be checked here. Germline CDR1 reads MNHNS; CDR2 reads SASEGT. The CDR3 extends over 17 residues, inclusive of both ends. This CDR3 is CASSRRGEAVATGTQFF.

Judged by abundance, this clonotype is medium-sized (0.01 to 0.1%). V gene TRBV6-5 combines with J gene TRBJ2-4; D gene unclear. CDR3 size: 15 residues. Germline V CDR1 and CDR2: MNHEY, SVGAGI. The V gene lost 5 bases and the J gene lost 0 bases, with 11 bases spanning the gap. CDR3 nucleotide sequence: TGTGCCAGCAGTCAATCGACGGGAGCCAAAAACATTCAGTACTTC. It encodes CASSQSTGAKNIQYF.

The V and J genes are TRBV6-5 and TRBJ2-1; D ambiguous. The CDR3 extends over 13 amino acids. Germline V gives CDR1 MNHEY, CDR2 SVGAGI. V was pared by 8 bases and J by 9 bases, with 17 bases between. CDR3 sequence: CASGWANSSEQFF. Here the CDR3 DNA reads TGTGCCAGCGGTTGGGCGAATTCCAGTGAGCAGTTCTTC.

The V call is TRBV7-3, the J call TRBJ2-3; possibly TRBD2 for D (7 bases). The J call is in doubt because the DNA end fits TRBJ2-7 better. This CDR3 comprises 17 residues. From germline, CDR1 is SGHTA and CDR2 FQGTGA. This CDR3 reads CASSCVGGRRETNMQYF. CDR3 in DNA: TGTGCCAGCAGCTGCGTCGGGGGGCGGCGAGAGACAAACATGCAGTACTTC.

As regards this clonotype: Given a much more abundant clone one base away, this may be a read error. The chain employs TRBV6-5 and TRBJ2-1, with a weak D call TRBD2 (7 bases). Trimming removed 0 bases from V and 13 bases from J, with 19 bases in between. CDR1 is MNHEY and CDR2 is SVGAGI in the germline V gene. The CDR3 extends over 15 amino acids. The CDR3 region has the DNA TGTGCCAGCAGTTACTCAGGGGGGGGGGGGGAGACCCAGTTCTTC. Translation gives CASSYSGGGGETQFF.

The chain employs TRBV24-1 and TRBJ2-1; TRBD2 agrees at 15 bases. The germline V gene has CDR1 KGHDR and CDR2 SFDVKD. The trim removed 5 bases at V and 6 bases at J, leaving 7 bases unmatched. CDR3 length equals 17 residues. In DNA form, the CDR3 reads TGTGCCACCAGTGTCGGGACTAGCGGGAGGTTGACCAATGAGCAGTTCTTC. Amino acids: CATSVGTSGRLTNEQFF.

The chain links TRBV11-3 to TRBJ2-1, with D possibly being TRBD1 or TRBD2 (5 bases each). The J call may not be correct, given that the DNA end is closer to TRBJ2-5. The CDR3 runs to 14 residues. The germline V gene encodes CDR1 SGHNT and CDR2 YENEEA. Here the CDR3 reads CASSLGPHQETQYF. The CDR3 DNA reads TGTGCCAGCAGCCTGGGACCACACCAAGAGACCCAGTACTTC.

Concerning this clonotype: The junction departs from germline at one end; a sequencing error may be responsible. The chain uses TRBV10-3 and TRBJ2-2; 7 bases agree with TRBD1. Germline V gene lookup returns CDR1 ENHRY and CDR2 SYGVKD. The CDR3 runs to 15 residues. CDR3 in DNA: TGTGCCCTCGGCCTCCAGGTTGTGAACACAGGGGCGCTGTTTTTT. Encoded protein: CALGLQVVNTGALFF.

The chain has TRBV6-1 and TRBJ2-3; 8 bases fit TRBD2. The ends lost 0 bases at V and 0 bases at J; junction bases unmatched: 2. CDR1 MNHNS and CDR2 SASEGT come from the germline V gene. This CDR3 has 16 residues. The DNA of the CDR3 is TGTGCCAGCAGTGAAGCGGTAGCGGGGAGCACAGATACGCAGTATTTT. Translating gives CASSEAVAGSTDTQYF.

As to this clonotype: The junction departs from germline at one end; a sequencing error may be responsible. The rearrangement links TRBV27 to TRBJ2-5; D not certain. The CDR3 sequence is 13 residues long. The V gene's germline CDR1 is MNHEY and CDR2 SMNVEV (reference sequence). This chain's CDR3 is CASSFGPRETQYF. The CDR3, as DNA: TGTGCCAGCAGTTTTGGGCCGCGAGAGACCCAGTATTTC.

The rearrangement joins TRBV10-3 to TRBJ2-1, with D possibly matching TRBD2 (6 bases). The CDR3 is made up of 14 amino acids. Germline V gene lookup returns CDR1 ENHRY and CDR2 SYGVKD. Trimming left V 4 bases short and J 8 bases short, with 15 bases between. DNA for the CDR3: TGTGCCATCAGTGCCGCAACTAGCACCTATGAGCAGTTCTTC. Protein sequence: CAISAATSTYEQFF.

The rearrangement uses TRBV27 and TRBJ2-7, with D unclear. The DNA end lines up better with TRBJ2-1; the J call may be wrong. The CDR3 has 13 residues. Germline V gene data show CDR1 as MNHEY and CDR2 as SMNVEV (reference sequence). CDR3 bases: TGTGCCACCGCGGCTTACGGCTACAATGAGCAGTTCTTC. Protein product: CATAAYGYNEQFF.

The chain carries TRBV6-1 and TRBJ2-1; D call uncertain. Per the germline V gene, CDR1 is MNHNS and CDR2 is SASEGT. Trimming removed 6 bases from V and 10 bases from J, with 22 bases in between. The length of the CDR3 is 15 residues. The CDR3 is CASRSTSKASYEQFF. The DNA for the CDR3 is TGTGCCAGCAGGAGTACCTCAAAGGCCTCCTACGAGCAGTTCTTC.

This rearrangement joins TRBV9 to TRBJ2-1; possibly TRBD1 for D (5 bases). The end of the DNA fits TRBJ2-7 better, so the J call may be wrong. Germline CDR1 and CDR2: SGDLS and YYNGEE. The CDR3 contains 12 residues. DNA for the CDR3: TGTGCCAGCAGCGGCGACAGCTACGAGCAGTACTTC. As protein: CASSGDSYEQYF.

This clonotype was counted ten times or more. This chain joins TRBV14 and TRBJ2-3; 8 bases fit TRBD2. CDR1 and CDR2 (germline): SGHDN, FVKESK. Germline trimming cut 3 bases from V and 9 bases from J; bases unmatched to any gene: 8. The CDR3 sequence is 14 residues long. CDR3 bases: TGTGCCAGCAGCCAGGCAGGAGCGGGAGCCACGCAGTATTTT. Protein product: CASSQAGAGATQYF.

This clonotype is a singleton in its sample. CDR3 DNA: TGTGCCAGGGGCCTCCAGGCTGTGATTCCCGAGGCGCAGTATTTT. Translation: CARGLQAVIPEAQYF. The chain is built from TRBV6-1 and TRBJ2-2; D gene uncertain. The tail of the sequence fits TRBJ2-3 better, so the J call may be wrong. CDR3 length equals 15 residues. Germline CDR1 MNHNS, CDR2 SASEGT.

The CDR3 loop is CASSHAAAVQETQYF. The CDR3 DNA reads TGTGCCAGCAGCCATGCCGCGGCAGTCCAAGAGACCCAGTACTTC. The J gene is TRBJ2-5, the V gene TRBV7-2; D unclear. The V and J ends lost 5 bases and 1 base respectively, with 14 bases between them. CDR1 is SGHTA and CDR2 is FQGNSA in the germline V gene. There are 15 residues in the CDR3.

On this clonotype itself: One junction end does not reproduce the germline sequence, and a read error may be involved. The rearrangement joins TRBV25-1 to TRBJ2-4; D ambiguous. The CDR3 sequence is 13 residues long. Germline lookup yields CDR1 MGHDK and CDR2 SYGVNS. CDR3 nucleotides: TGTGCCAGCGGTAAGAGAGGCAAAGATACTCAGTACTTT. This translates into CASGKRGKDTQYF.

This chain joins TRBV10-1 and TRBJ2-3, with a possible D match to TRBD2 (5 bases). The DNA end favors TRBJ2-1, so the J call may be wrong. The CDR3 runs 16 residues. Per the germline V gene, CDR1 is WNHNN and CDR2 is SYGVQD (reference sequence). CDR3 amino acids: CASSPGKGPKDNEQFF. DNA for the CDR3: TGCGCCAGCAGTCCGGGAAAGGGCCCAAAGGACAATGAGCAGTTCTTC.

This clonotype was found many times. V and J are TRBV10-3 and TRBJ2-3; 11 bases are shared with TRBD2. With V trimmed by 6 bases and J by 2 bases, 7 bases remained unmatched. Germline-derived CDR1 and CDR2 are ENHRY and SYGVKD. This CDR3 is 16 amino acids long. CDR3 DNA: TGTGCCATCAGGAGGGGACTAGCGGCCCACACAGATACGCAGTATTTT. Its translation is CAIRRGLAAHTDTQYF.

This clonotype came up many times. The chain is built from TRBV11-3 and TRBJ2-3; TRBD2 might be the D (5 bases). The ends were cut back, 1 base at V and 6 bases at J, with 5 bases in the middle. The CDR3 runs to 12 residues. Germline CDR1 is SGHNT and CDR2 is YENEEA. Here the CDR3 DNA reads TGTGCCAGCAGCTTAGGGGAGGATACGCAGTATTTT. Protein: CASSLGEDTQYF.

This clonotype was detected many times. The rearrangement links TRBV6-5 to TRBJ2-5, with D uncertain. Germline V gene data show CDR1 as MNHEY and CDR2 as SVGAGI. This CDR3 region has 13 residues. The V and J ends lost 6 bases and 3 bases respectively, with 11 bases between them. The CDR3 sequence is CASSSGPKETQYF. The CDR3 nucleotides are TGTGCCAGCAGCTCCGGCCCCAAAGAGACCCAGTACTTC.

This clonotype was counted at least ten times. The chain has TRBV3-1 and TRBJ2-2; D is tentatively TRBD1 or TRBD2 (6 bases each). Per the germline V gene, CDR1 is LGHDT and CDR2 is YNNKEL (reference sequence). The V and J ends lost 1 base and 0 bases respectively, with 15 bases between them. This CDR3 is built from 18 residues. DNA of the CDR3: TGTGCCAGCAGCCAAGTGGGGGCCGGGACTGCGAACACCGGGGAGCTGTTTTTT. It yields the protein CASSQVGAGTANTGELFF.

This clonotype was seen many times. The V and J genes are TRBV6-5 and TRBJ2-5; 9 bases are a match to TRBD1. Per germline, CDR1 MNHEY and CDR2 SVGAGI. The V and J ends lost 6 bases and 5 bases, in that order; junction bases with no gene match: 13. CDR3 length equals 16 residues. CDR3 coding DNA: TGTGCCAGCAGCCATTGGCCGGGGACAGGGATGGAGACCCAGTACTTC. Amino acids: CASSHWPGTGMETQYF.

This clonotype was found once. The rearrangement uses TRBV6-1 and TRBJ2-4, with 8 nucleotides matching TRBD1. J gave up 1 base and V 6 bases, and 8 bases lay outside the gene matches. CDR3 length equals 16 residues. Germline CDR1 is MNHNS and CDR2 is SASEGT. CDR3 residues: CASSPHRDRAKNIQYF. CDR3 nucleotide sequence: TGTGCCAGCAGCCCCCACCGGGACAGGGCCAAAAACATTCAGTACTTC.

A few counts support this clonotype. A much larger clone is a single base away; this may be a read error. The chain couples TRBV7-2 to TRBJ2-1; D may correspond to TRBD1 or TRBD2 (5 bases each). CDR1 and CDR2 from the germline V gene are SGHTA and FQGNSA. The CDR3 runs to 13 residues. Trimming pared 3 bases from V and 10 bases from J, leaving 13 bases between. DNA of the CDR3: TGTGCCAGCAGCTTTGACATGAGGGACGAGCAGTTCTTC. This translates into CASSFDMRDEQFF.

V and J are TRBV6-5 and TRBJ2-1; D uncertain. Trimming left V 2 bases short and J 5 bases short, with 4 bases between. The CDR3 has 12 amino acids. Germline CDR1 MNHEY, CDR2 SVGAGI. CDR3 protein: CASSYRDNEQFF. The CDR3, as DNA: TGTGCCAGCAGTTACCGGGACAATGAGCAGTTCTTC.

The chain couples TRBV6-4 to TRBJ2-4; D may be TRBD1 (7 bases). The germline V gene has CDR1 MRHNA and CDR2 SNTAGT. This CDR3 has 16 residues. Trimming shortened V by 0 bases and J by 13 bases, and 22 bases separated the two germline ends. The CDR3 DNA reads TGTGCCAGCAGTGACTCGGGCAGGGGGGCCAAAAACACGCAGTACTTC. Translation gives CASSDSGRGAKNTQYF.

V gene TRBV9 combines with J gene TRBJ2-3; D is perhaps TRBD2 (5 bases). The assigned J gene may be wrong: the sequence end matches TRBJ2-7 better. The CDR3 has 16 residues. Looked up from germline, CDR1 is SGDLS and CDR2 is YYNGEE. The CDR3 DNA sequence: TGTGCCAGCAGCGCCCCGGCGGGCTTCGGCAAAGATACGCAGTACTTC. This encodes CASSAPAGFGKDTQYF.